This T cell receptor (beta chain) was obtained from a study of shared clonotypes between healthy human individuals. CD8 cells regarded as naive lacked CD45RO, were positively chosen for CCR7, and omitted terminally differentiated effector memory CD45RA+ cells. A word on this clone: Its antigen is undetermined.

Findings of the study overall: Among non-shared clonotypes, generation probabilities were lower than among those shared by all four donors.

The table came from immunoSEQ multiplex PCR; TCRdb's copy has only in-frame clones and leaves some out. The sample carries roughly 2,000,000 clones, 93% recorded once. The V end was cut by 3 bases, the J end by 2 bases, with 20 bases between. Germline assignment: CDR1 ENHRY and CDR2 SYGVKD. This CDR3 comprises 18 residues. This receptor was taken from a man younger than 30 in good health. Some clones in this sample may be carry-over from other donors' samples. V usage is TRBV10-3 and J usage is TRBJ1-5; D is perhaps TRBD1 (6 bases). Sequenced material: naive CD8+ T cells from PBMCs. DNA of the CDR3: TGTGCCATCAGTGATCTGGGGGCGGACGAGCGGGGCAATCAGCCCCAGCATTTT. This codes for CAISDLGADERGNQPQHF.